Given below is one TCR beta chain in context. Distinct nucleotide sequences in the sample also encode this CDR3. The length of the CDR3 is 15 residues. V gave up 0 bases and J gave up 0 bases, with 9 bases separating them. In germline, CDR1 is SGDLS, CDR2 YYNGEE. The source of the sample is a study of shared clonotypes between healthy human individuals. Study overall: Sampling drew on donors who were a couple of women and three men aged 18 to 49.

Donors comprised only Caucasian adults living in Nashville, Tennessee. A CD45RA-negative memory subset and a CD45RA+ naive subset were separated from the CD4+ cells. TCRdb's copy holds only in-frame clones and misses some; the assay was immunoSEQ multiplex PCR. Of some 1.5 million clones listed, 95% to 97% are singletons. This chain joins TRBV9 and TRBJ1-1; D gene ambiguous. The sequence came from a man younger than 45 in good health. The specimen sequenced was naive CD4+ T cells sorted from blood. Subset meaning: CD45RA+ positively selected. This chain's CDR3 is CASSVGGRMNTEAFF. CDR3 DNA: TGTGCCAGCAGCGTAGGAGGTCGTATGAACACTGAAGCTTTCTTT.